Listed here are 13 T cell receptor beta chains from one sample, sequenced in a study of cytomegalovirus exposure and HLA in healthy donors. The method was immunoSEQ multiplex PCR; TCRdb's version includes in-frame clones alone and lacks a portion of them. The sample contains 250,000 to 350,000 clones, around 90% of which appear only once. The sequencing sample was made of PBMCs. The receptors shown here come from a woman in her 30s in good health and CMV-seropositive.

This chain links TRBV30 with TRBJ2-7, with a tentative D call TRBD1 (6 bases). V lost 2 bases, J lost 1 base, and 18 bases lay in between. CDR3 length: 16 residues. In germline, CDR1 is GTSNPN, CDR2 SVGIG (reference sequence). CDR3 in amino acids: CAWSTNKDRFSYEQYF. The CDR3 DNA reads TGTGCCTGGAGTACCAATAAAGACAGGTTTTCCTACGAGCAGTACTTC. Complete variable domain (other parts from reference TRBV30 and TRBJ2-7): SQTIHQWPATLVQPVGSPLSLECTVEGTSNPNLYWYRQAAGRGLQLLFYSVGIGQISSEVPQNLSASRPQDRQFILSSKKLLLSDSGFYLCAWSTNKDRFSYEQYFGPGTRLTVT.

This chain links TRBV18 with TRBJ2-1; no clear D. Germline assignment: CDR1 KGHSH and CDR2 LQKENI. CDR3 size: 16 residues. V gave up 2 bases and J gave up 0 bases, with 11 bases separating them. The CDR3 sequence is CASSPTVVSSYNEQFF. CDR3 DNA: TGTGCCAGCTCACCAACCGTTGTGAGCTCCTACAATGAGCAGTTCTTC.

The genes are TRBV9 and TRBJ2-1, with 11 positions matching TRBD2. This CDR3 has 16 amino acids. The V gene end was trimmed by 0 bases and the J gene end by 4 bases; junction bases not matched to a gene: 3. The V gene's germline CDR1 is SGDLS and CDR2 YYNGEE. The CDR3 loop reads CASSVEPSGGYNEQFF. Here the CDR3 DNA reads TGTGCCAGCAGCGTAGAGCCTAGCGGGGGGTACAATGAGCAGTTCTTC.

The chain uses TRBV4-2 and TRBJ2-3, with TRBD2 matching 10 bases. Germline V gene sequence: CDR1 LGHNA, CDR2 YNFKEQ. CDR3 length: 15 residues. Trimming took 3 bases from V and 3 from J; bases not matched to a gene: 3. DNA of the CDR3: TGTGCCAGCAGCCAGACTAGCGGGTCTACAGATACGCAGTATTTT. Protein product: CASSQTSGSTDTQYF.

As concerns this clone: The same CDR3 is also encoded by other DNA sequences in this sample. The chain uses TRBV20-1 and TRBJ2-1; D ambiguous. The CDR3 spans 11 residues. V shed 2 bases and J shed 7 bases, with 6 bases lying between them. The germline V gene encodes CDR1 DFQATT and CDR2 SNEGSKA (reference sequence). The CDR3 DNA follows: TGCAGTGCTAGACTAGGAAATGAGCAGTTCTTC. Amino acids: CSARLGNEQFF.

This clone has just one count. CDR3 nucleotide sequence: TGCAGCGTTAACTCCCGCCGGGCCCCGGGTCGGGAGACCCAGTACTTC. Encoded protein: CSVNSRRAPGRETQYF. The J gene is TRBJ2-5, the V gene TRBV29-1; D is unresolved. V gave up 5 bases and J gave up 5 bases, with 24 bases separating them. The length of the CDR3 is 16 residues. Germline loops: CDR1 SQVTM, CDR2 ANQGSEA.

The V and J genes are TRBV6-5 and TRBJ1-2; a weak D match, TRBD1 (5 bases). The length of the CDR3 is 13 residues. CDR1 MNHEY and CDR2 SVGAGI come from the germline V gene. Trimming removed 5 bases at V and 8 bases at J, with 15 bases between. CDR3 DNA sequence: TGTGCCAGCAGTCATACTACCAGGGACGGCTACACCTTC. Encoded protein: CASSHTTRDGYTF.

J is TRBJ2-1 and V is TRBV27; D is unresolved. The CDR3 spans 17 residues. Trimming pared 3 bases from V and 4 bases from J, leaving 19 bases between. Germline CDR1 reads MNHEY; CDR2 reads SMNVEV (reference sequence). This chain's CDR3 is CASSLDPLSTWYNEQFF. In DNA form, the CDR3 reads TGTGCCAGCAGTTTGGACCCGCTAAGTACGTGGTACAATGAGCAGTTCTTC.

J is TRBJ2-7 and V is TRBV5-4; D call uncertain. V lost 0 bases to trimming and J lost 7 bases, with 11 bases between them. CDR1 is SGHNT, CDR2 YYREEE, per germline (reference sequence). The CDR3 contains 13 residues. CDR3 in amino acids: CASSLDPRLEQYF. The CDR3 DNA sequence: TGTGCCAGCAGCTTGGATCCGAGGTTGGAGCAGTACTTC.

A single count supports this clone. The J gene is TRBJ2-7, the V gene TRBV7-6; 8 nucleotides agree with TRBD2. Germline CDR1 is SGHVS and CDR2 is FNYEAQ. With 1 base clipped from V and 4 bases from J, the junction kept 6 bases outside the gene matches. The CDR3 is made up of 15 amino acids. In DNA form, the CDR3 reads TGTGCCAGCAGCTTAGAATGGCGGGGGGCATACGAGCAGTACTTC. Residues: CASSLEWRGAYEQYF.

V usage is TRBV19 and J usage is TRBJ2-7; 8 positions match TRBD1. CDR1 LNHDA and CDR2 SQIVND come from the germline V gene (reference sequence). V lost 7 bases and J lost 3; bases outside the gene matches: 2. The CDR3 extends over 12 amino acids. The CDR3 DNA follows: TGTGCCAGTACCGGACAGGGCTACGAGCAGTACTTC. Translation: CASTGQGYEQYF.

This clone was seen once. CDR3 coding DNA: TGTGCCTGGAGTGTACACGATCCCAATCAGCCCCAGCATTTT. Protein sequence: CAWSVHDPNQPQHF. The genes are TRBV30 and TRBJ1-5; D is uncertain. Germline V gene data show CDR1 as GTSNPN and CDR2 as SVGIG (reference sequence). This CDR3 spans 14 amino acids. The ends were cut back, 0 bases at V and 3 bases at J, with 9 bases in the middle.

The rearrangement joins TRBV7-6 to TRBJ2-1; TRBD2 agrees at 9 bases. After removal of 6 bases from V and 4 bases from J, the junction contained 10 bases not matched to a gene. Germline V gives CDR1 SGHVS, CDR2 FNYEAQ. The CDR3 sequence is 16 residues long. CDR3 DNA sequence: TGTGCCAGCAGAGAAGGGCTAGCGGGAACTTACAATGAGCAGTTCTTC. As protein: CASREGLAGTYNEQFF.